Detailed here is one TCR beta chain. The data derive from a study of blood T cell repertoires in COVID-19. In the study overall: From the United States, Italy and Spain came samples of acute and convalescent COVID-19.

Germline loops: CDR1 LGHDT, CDR2 YNNKEL (reference sequence). After removal of 1 base from V and 6 bases from J, the junction contained 2 bases not matched to a gene. This CDR3 has 15 amino acids. Here immunoSEQ multiplex PCR was the method, and the copy in TCRdb shows in-frame clones only, minus some. Of roughly 35,000 clones in the sample, approximately 91% were seen once. The rearrangement uses TRBV3-1 (or the pseudogene TRBV3-2) and TRBJ1-5; 11 bases line up with TRBD1. This sequence was found in a man in his fifties or sixties with active COVID-19. The sample taken for sequencing was peripheral blood. As DNA, the CDR3 is TGTGCCAGCAGCCAAGGGGGACAGGGGGTTCAGCCCCAGCATTTT. Translating it yields CASSQGGQGVQPQHF.